The clone carrying this TCR beta chain was found many times. The V gene lost 8 bases and the J gene lost 5 bases, with 21 bases spanning the gap. Germline values: CDR1 SGHDN, CDR2 FVKESK. The CDR3 runs to 15 residues. This sample was taken from a study of human T cells and chemical hapten exposure. Study at large: The upper back received 0.01% DPC by patch testing, with results read at 6 days. Slight differences in pooled library volume were the main source of varying TCR yields across samples.

Unique molecular identifiers were linked by the library to individual cDNA molecules. Via MiXCR, TCRdb re-called the RACE reads, giving one row per CDR3 protein. Of about 62,000 distinct CDR3 sequences listed, approximately 6.7% are singletons. Regarding time point: pre-sensitization, week 0. The treatment was: therapeutic diphenylcyclopropenone sensitization with weekly scalp DPC. Unfractionated whole blood served as the source for total RNA extraction. The material sequenced was whole blood, taken in connection with sensitization to the hapten diphenylcyclopropenone (DPC). This rearrangement joins TRBV14 to TRBJ1-1; D gene ambiguous. The sequence was collected from a woman in her 30s with alopecia areata. Some clones in this sample may be carry-over from other donors' samples. For the CDR3, the DNA is TGTGCCAGCTGTCCCCTGGCAGAGGTGGGGACTGAAGCTTTCTTT. Encoded protein: CASCPLAEVGTEAFF.